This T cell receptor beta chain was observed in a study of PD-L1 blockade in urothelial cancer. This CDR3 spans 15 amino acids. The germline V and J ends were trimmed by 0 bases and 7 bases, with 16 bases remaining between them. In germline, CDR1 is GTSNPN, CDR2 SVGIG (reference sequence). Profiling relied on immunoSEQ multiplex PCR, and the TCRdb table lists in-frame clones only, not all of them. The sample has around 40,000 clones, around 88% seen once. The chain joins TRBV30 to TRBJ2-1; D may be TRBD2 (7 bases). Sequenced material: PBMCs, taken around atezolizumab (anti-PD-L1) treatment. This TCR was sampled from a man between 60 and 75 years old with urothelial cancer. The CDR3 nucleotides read TGTGCCTGGAGTGTACACCGGGGGGCGCAGAATGAGCAGTTCTTC. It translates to CAWSVHRGAQNEQFF. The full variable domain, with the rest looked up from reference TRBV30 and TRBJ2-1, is SQTIHQWPATLVQPVGSPLSLECTVEGTSNPNLYWYRQAAGRGLQLLFYSVGIGQISSEVPQNLSASRPQDRQFILSSKKLLLSDSGFYLCAWSVHRGAQNEQFFGPGTRLTVL.